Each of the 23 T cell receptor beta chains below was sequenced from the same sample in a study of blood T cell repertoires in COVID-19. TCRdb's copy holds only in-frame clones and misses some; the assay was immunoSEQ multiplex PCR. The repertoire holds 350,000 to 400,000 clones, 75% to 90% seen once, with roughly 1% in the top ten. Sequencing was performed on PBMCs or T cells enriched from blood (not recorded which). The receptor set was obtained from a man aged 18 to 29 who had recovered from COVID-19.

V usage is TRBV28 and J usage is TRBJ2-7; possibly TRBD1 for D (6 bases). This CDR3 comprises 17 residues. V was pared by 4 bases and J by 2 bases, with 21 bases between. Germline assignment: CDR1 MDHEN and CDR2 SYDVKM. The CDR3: CASSSIGQGRSPYEQYF. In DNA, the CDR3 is TGTGCCAGCAGTTCCATTGGGCAGGGGCGGTCTCCCTACGAGCAGTACTTC.

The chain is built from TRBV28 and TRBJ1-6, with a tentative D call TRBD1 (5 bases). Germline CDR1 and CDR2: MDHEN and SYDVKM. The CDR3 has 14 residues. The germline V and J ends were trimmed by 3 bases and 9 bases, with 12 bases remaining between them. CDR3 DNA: TGTGCCAGCAGTTTCCGGACATCAGCTTCACCCCTCCACTTT. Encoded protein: CASSFRTSASPLHF. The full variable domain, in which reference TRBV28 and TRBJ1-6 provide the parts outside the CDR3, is DVKVTQSSRYLVKRTGEKVFLECVQDMDHENMFWYRQDPGLGLRLIYFSYDVKMKEKGDIPEGYSVSREKKERFSLILESASTNQTSMYLCASSFRTSASPLHFGNGTRLTVT.

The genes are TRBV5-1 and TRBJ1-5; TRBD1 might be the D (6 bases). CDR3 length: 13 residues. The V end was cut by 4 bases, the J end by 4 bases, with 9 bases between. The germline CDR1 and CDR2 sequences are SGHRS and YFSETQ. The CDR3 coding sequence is TGCGCCAGCAGCAGGGACACTAATCAGCCCCAGCATTTT. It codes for CASSRDTNQPQHF.

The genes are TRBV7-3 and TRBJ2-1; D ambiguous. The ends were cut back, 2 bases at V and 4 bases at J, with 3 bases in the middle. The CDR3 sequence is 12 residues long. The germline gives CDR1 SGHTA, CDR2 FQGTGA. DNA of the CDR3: TGTGCCAGCAGCTTACAATACAATGAGCAGTTCTTC. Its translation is CASSLQYNEQFF.

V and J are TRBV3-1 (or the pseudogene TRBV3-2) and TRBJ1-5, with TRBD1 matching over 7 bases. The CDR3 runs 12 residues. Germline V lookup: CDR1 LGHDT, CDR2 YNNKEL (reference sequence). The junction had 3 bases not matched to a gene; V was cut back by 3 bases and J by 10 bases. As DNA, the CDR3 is TGTGCCAGCAGCCATAGGGACAGACCCCAGCATTTT. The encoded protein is CASSHRDRPQHF.

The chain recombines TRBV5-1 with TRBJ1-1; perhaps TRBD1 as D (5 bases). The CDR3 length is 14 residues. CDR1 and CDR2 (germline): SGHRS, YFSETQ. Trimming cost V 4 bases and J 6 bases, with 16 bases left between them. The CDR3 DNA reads TGCGCCAGCAGCCTACTGACAGACGCGGCTGAAGCTTTCTTT. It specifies CASSLLTDAAEAFF. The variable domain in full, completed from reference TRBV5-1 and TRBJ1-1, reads KAGVTQTPRYLIKTRGQQVTLSCSPISGHRSVSWYQQTPGQGLQFLFEYFSETQRNKGNFPGRFSGRQFSNSRSEMNVSTLELGDSALYLCASSLLTDAAEAFFGQGTRLTVV.

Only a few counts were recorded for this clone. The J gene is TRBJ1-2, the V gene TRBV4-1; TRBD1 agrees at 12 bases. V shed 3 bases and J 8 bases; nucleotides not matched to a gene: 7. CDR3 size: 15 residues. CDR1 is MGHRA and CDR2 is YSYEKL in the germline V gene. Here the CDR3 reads CASSQPGTGGAGYTF. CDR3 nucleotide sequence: TGCGCCAGCAGCCAGCCGGGGACAGGGGGCGCGGGCTACACCTTC.

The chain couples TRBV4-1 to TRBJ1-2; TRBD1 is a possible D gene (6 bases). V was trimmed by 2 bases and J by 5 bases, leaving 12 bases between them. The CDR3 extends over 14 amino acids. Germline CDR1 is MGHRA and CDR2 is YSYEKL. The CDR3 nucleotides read TGCGCCAGCAGCCAACAGCCTGACAGGTATGGCTACACCTTC. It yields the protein CASSQQPDRYGYTF.

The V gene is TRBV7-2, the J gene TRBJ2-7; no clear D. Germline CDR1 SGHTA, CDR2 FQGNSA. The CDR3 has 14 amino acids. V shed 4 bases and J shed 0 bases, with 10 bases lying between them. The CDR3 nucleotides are TGTGCCAGCAGCTCCCTTCTACTCTCCTACGAGCAGTACTTC. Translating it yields CASSSLLLSYEQYF.

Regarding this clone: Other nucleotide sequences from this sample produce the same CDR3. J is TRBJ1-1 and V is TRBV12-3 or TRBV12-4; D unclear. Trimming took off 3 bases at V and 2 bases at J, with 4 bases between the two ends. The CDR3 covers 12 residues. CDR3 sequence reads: CASSFSNTEAFF. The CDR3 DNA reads TGTGCCAGCAGTTTTAGTAACACTGAAGCTTTCTTT.

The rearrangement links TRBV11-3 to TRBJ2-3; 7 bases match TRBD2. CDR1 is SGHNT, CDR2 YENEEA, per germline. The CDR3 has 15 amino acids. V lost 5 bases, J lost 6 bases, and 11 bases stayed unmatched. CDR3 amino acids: CASSPRAGAWDTQYF. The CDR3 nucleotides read TGTGCCAGCAGCCCCCGGGCGGGAGCTTGGGATACGCAGTATTTT.

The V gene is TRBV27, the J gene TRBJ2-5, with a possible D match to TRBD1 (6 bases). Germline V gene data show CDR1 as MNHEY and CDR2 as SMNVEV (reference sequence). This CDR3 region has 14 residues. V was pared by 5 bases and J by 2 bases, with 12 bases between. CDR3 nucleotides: TGTGCCAGCAGTCCACTGCAGGGGCAAGAGACCCAGTACTTC. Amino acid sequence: CASSPLQGQETQYF.

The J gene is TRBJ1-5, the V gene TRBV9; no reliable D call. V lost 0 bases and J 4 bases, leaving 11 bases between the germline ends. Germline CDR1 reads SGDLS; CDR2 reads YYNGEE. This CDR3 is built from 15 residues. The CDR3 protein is CASSVEPSGNQPQHF. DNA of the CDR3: TGTGCCAGCAGCGTAGAACCGTCGGGTAATCAGCCCCAGCATTTT.

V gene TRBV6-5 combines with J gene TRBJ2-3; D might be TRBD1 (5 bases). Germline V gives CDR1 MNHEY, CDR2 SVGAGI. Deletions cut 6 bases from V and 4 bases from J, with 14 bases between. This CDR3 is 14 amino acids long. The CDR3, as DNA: TGTGCCAGCAGCAATCCAAGGGGCGCAGATACGCAGTATTTT. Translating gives CASSNPRGADTQYF.

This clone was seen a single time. Here the CDR3 DNA reads TGTGCCAGCAGCCAAGTTAGTAGCGGGAGGGGTTACAATGAGCAGTTCTTC. Amino acids: CASSQVSSGRGYNEQFF. The rearrangement uses TRBV4-2 and TRBJ2-1; TRBD2 aligns across 11 bases. Germline V gene sequence: CDR1 LGHNA, CDR2 YNFKEQ. The CDR3 has 17 residues. The junction had 6 bases not matched to a gene; V was cut back by 1 base and J by 4 bases.

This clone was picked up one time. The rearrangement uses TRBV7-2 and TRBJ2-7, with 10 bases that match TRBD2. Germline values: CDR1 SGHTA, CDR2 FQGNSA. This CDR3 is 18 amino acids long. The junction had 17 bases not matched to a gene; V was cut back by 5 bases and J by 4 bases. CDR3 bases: TGTGCCAGCAGCCGGCCCCTAATAGCGGGGGGACCTGTTTACGAGCAGTACTTC. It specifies CASSRPLIAGGPVYEQYF. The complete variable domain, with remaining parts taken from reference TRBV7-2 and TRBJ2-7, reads GAGVSQSPSNKVTEKGKDVELRCDPISGHTALYWYRQSLGQGLEFLIYFQGNSAPDKSGLPSDRFSAERTGGSVSTLTIQRTQQEDSAVYLCASSRPLIAGGPVYEQYFGPGTRLTVT.

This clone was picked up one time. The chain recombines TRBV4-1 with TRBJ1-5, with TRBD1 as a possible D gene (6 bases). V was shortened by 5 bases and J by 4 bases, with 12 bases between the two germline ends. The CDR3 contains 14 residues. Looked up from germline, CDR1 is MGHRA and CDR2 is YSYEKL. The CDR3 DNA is TGCGCCAGCAGCAGCCGGGACACTAATCAGCCCCAGCATTTT. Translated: CASSSRDTNQPQHF.

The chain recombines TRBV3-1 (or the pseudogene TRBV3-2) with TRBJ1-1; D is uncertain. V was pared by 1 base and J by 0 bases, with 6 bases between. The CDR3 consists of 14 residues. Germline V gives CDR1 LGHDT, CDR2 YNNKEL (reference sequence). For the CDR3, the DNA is TGTGCCAGCAGCCAAGGGGAGCTGAACACTGAAGCTTTCTTT. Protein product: CASSQGELNTEAFF.

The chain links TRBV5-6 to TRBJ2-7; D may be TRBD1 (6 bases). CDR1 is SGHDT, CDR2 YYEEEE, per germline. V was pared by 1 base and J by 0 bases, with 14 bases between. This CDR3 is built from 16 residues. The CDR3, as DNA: TGTGCCAGCAGCTTGAGCGGTGGGGGCTTCTCCTACGAGCAGTACTTC. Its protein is CASSLSGGGFSYEQYF.

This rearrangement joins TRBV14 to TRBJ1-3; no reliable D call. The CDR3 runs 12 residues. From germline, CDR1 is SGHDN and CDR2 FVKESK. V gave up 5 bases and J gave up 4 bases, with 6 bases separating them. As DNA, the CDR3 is TGTGCCAGCAGCAAACAGGGAAACACCATATATTTT. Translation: CASSKQGNTIYF.

DNA of the CDR3: TGTGCCAGCTCACCCTCTACCGGGACAGTGAACACTGAAGCTTTCTTT. It translates to CASSPSTGTVNTEAFF. The chain uses TRBV18 and TRBJ1-1; 7 bases map to TRBD1. J lost 0 bases, V lost 3 bases, and 7 bases had no gene match. In germline, CDR1 is KGHSH, CDR2 LQKENI. The CDR3 spans 16 residues.

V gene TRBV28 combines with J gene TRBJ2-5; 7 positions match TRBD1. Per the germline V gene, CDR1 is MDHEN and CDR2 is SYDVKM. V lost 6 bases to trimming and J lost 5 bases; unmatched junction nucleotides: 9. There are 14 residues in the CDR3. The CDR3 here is CASRHRGMLETQYF. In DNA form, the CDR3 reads TGTGCCAGCAGGCACAGGGGCATGTTGGAGACCCAGTACTTC.

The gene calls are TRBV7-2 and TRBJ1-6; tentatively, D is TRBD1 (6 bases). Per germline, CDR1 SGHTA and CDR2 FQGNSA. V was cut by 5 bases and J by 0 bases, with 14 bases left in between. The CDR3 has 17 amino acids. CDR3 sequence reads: CASSRDIMSSYNSPLHF. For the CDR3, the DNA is TGTGCCAGCAGCAGGGACATAATGAGCTCCTATAATTCACCCCTCCACTTT.